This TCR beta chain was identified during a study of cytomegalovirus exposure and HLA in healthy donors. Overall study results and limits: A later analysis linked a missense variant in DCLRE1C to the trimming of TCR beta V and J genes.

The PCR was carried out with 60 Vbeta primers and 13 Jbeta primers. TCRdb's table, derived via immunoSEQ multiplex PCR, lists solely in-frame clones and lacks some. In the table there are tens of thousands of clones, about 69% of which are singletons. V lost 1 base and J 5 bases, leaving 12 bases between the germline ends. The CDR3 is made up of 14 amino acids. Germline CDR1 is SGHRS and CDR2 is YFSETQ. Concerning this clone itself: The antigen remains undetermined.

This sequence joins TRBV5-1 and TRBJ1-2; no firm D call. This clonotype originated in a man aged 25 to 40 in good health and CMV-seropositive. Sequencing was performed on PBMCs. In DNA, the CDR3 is TGCGCCAGCAGCTTGAATACGGGTGGATATGGCTACACCTTC. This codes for CASSLNTGGYGYTF.